Presented here are 29 T cell receptor beta chains from one specimen sequenced in a study of blood T cell repertoires in COVID-19. Clones were sequenced by immunoSEQ multiplex PCR, and TCRdb holds only the in-frame ones, with some missing. The table has around 140,000 clones, around nine tenths seen once. Source material: peripheral blood. The receptors were gathered from a woman aged 45-59 years with acute or convalescent COVID-19.

In its sample, this clone was seen a few times. The genes are TRBV18 and TRBJ2-5; D is unresolved. The CDR3 spans 14 residues. The V end was cut by 8 bases, the J end by 5 bases, with 18 bases between. Germline loops: CDR1 KGHSH, CDR2 LQKENI. CDR3 residues: CASRGSADPETQYF. The CDR3 DNA follows: TGTGCCAGCCGCGGCTCAGCAGACCCGGAGACCCAGTACTTC.

V is TRBV7-3 and J is TRBJ2-2, with D possibly TRBD1 on 5 matching bases. Germline CDR1 reads SGHTA; CDR2 reads FQGTGA. The CDR3 runs to 14 residues. Trimming pared 4 bases from V and 6 bases from J, leaving 12 bases between. CDR3 in DNA: TGTGCCAGCAGCTCTCAGGGAACTGCCGGGGAGCTGTTTTTT. Amino acid sequence: CASSSQGTAGELFF.

The chain joins TRBV5-1 to TRBJ2-1, with 9 bases fitting TRBD2. In germline, CDR1 is SGHRS, CDR2 YFSETQ. CDR3 length: 15 amino acids. The ends lost 0 bases at V and 6 bases at J; junction bases unmatched: 4. CDR3 sequence (DNA): TGCGCCAGCAGCTTGGTAGCGGGGGCCCCCAATGAGCAGTTCTTC. Its protein is CASSLVAGAPNEQFF. Full variable domain (rest looked up from reference TRBV5-1 and TRBJ2-1): KAGVTQTPRYLIKTRGQQVTLSCSPISGHRSVSWYQQTPGQGLQFLFEYFSETQRNKGNFPGRFSGRQFSNSRSEMNVSTLELGDSALYLCASSLVAGAPNEQFFGPGTRLTVL.

The gene calls are TRBV3-1 (or the pseudogene TRBV3-2) and TRBJ1-2; D ambiguous. There are 14 residues in the CDR3. Trimming left V 3 bases short and J 5 bases short, with 13 bases between. Germline values: CDR1 LGHDT, CDR2 YNNKEL (reference sequence). The CDR3 nucleotides read TGTGCCAGCAGCCAGGGCACAGTGTTGTATGGCTACACCTTC. It yields the protein CASSQGTVLYGYTF.

The genes are TRBV7-9 and TRBJ2-1, with D hard to call. Germline V gene sequence: CDR1 SEHNR, CDR2 FQNEAQ (reference sequence). The V and J ends lost 5 bases and 2 bases respectively, with 13 bases between them. The CDR3 is made up of 15 amino acids. Written as DNA, the CDR3 is TGTGCCAGCAGCCGGCTAGTAATAACCTACAATGAGCAGTTCTTC. Its translation: CASSRLVITYNEQFF.

The chain carries TRBV20-1 and TRBJ1-2; D is possibly TRBD1 (6 bases). The CDR3 is 10 residues long. Germline values: CDR1 DFQATT, CDR2 SNEGSKA (reference sequence). The CDR3 coding sequence is TGCGTGGGGGCCAGTTATGGCTACACCTTC. It translates to CVGASYGYTF.

The J gene is TRBJ2-1, the V gene TRBV4-1; D possibly corresponds to TRBD2 (6 bases). V gave up 0 bases and J gave up 3 bases, with 12 bases separating them. Germline lookup yields CDR1 MGHRA and CDR2 YSYEKL. The CDR3 sequence is 16 residues long. The CDR3 bases are TGCGCCAGCAGCCAAGAGGGAGGACGGTTCTACAATGAGCAGTTCTTC. Its translation is CASSQEGGRFYNEQFF.

This chain links TRBV19 with TRBJ2-7; D may be TRBD1 (6 bases). Trimming took off 5 bases at V and 2 bases at J, with 13 bases between the two ends. CDR1 and CDR2 (germline): LNHDA, SQIVND (reference sequence). The CDR3 sequence is 14 residues long. CDR3 sequence reads: CASSLQGLTYEQYF. CDR3 bases: TGTGCCAGTAGTCTACAGGGATTGACCTACGAGCAGTACTTC.

This clone was seen a single time. The V and J genes are TRBV5-1 and TRBJ2-3; D unclear. Per germline, CDR1 SGHRS and CDR2 YFSETQ. The germline V and J ends were trimmed by 1 base and 1 base, with 7 bases remaining between them. There are 14 residues in the CDR3. The CDR3 bases are TGCGCCAGCAGCTTGCTGAGCGGCACAGATACGCAGTATTTT. Amino acid sequence: CASSLLSGTDTQYF.

The chain joins TRBV5-1 to TRBJ2-1; D gene unclear. The V gene's germline CDR1 is SGHRS and CDR2 YFSETQ. The V gene lost 4 bases and the J gene lost 2 bases, with 4 bases spanning the gap. The CDR3 covers 12 residues. The CDR3 reads CASSLAYNEQFF. As DNA, the CDR3 is TGCGCCAGCAGCCTCGCCTACAATGAGCAGTTCTTC.

The chain is built from TRBV21-1 and TRBJ1-1; TRBD1 is the table's D call, not checked against the DNA. TRBV21-1 is a pseudogene. The CDR3 contains 15 residues. This CDR3 is CASSKRTGKILEAFF. CDR3 DNA: TGTGCCAGCAGCAAAAGGACAGGGAAGATCCTTGAAGCTTTCTTT.

The rearrangement links TRBV5-1 to TRBJ2-3; D not certain. The V end lost 0 bases, the J end lost 3 bases, and 11 bases lay between the germline ends. The CDR3 is 15 residues long. The germline V gene encodes CDR1 SGHRS and CDR2 YFSETQ. The CDR3 DNA is TGCGCCAGCAGCTTGGTAGTGGCCGGGACAGATACGCAGTATTTT. Its translation is CASSLVVAGTDTQYF.

CDR3 protein: CASSSAAMTYEQYF. The CDR3, as DNA: TGTGCCAGCAGCTCCGCGGCCATGACCTACGAGCAGTACTTC. J is TRBJ2-7 and V is TRBV13, with no clear D. CDR1 is PRHDT and CDR2 is FYEKMQ in the germline V gene (reference sequence). This CDR3 is 14 amino acids long. Trimming left V 4 bases short and J 2 bases short, with 12 bases between. Using reference TRBV13 and TRBJ2-7 for the parts outside the CDR3, the full variable domain is AAGVIQSPRHLIKEKRETATLKCYPIPRHDTVYWYQQGPGQDPQFLISFYEKMQSDKGSIPDRFSAQQFSDYHSELNMSSLELGDSALYFCASSSAAMTYEQYFGPGTRLTVT.

The rearrangement uses TRBV13 and TRBJ2-5, with 7 bases lining up with TRBD2. Germline V lookup: CDR1 PRHDT, CDR2 FYEKMQ (reference sequence). This CDR3 is 14 amino acids long. The V gene end was trimmed by 5 bases and the J gene end by 1 base; junction bases not matched to a gene: 4. CDR3 sequence reads: CASSPSGIQETQYF. Written as DNA, the CDR3 is TGTGCCAGCAGCCCCAGCGGGATCCAAGAGACCCAGTACTTC. The full variable domain, its missing parts supplied by reference TRBV13 and TRBJ2-5, is AAGVIQSPRHLIKEKRETATLKCYPIPRHDTVYWYQQGPGQDPQFLISFYEKMQSDKGSIPDRFSAQQFSDYHSELNMSSLELGDSALYFCASSPSGIQETQYFGPGTRLLVL.

In regard to this clone: Distinct nucleotide sequences in the sample also encode this CDR3. The V call is TRBV27, the J call TRBJ1-1; 8 nucleotides match TRBD1. Trimming removed 5 bases from V and 1 base from J; junction bases left unmatched: 6. Looked up from germline, CDR1 is MNHEY and CDR2 is SMNVEV (reference sequence). This CDR3 comprises 15 residues. The CDR3 protein is CASSLSTGANTEAFF. CDR3 DNA: TGTGCCAGCAGTCTCTCGACAGGGGCGAACACTGAAGCTTTCTTT.

The chain uses TRBV6-5 and TRBJ2-3; 10 bases line up with TRBD1. CDR3 length equals 14 residues. The V gene's germline CDR1 is MNHEY and CDR2 SVGAGI. The V and J ends lost 6 bases and 3 bases, in that order; junction bases with no gene match: 3. The CDR3 spells CASRRDRGTDTQYF. CDR3 DNA: TGTGCCAGCAGGCGGGACAGGGGTACAGATACGCAGTATTTT.

CDR3 region: CASSLVGREQYF. CDR3 coding DNA: TGTGCCAGCAGCTTAGTTGGCAGGGAGCAGTACTTC. The J gene is TRBJ2-7, the V gene TRBV7-2; D remains unclear. The germline gives CDR1 SGHTA, CDR2 FQGNSA. This CDR3 is 12 amino acids long. V was cut by 1 base and J by 7 bases, with 8 bases left in between. The full variable domain, in which reference TRBV7-2 and TRBJ2-7 provide the parts outside the CDR3, is GAGVSQSPSNKVTEKGKDVELRCDPISGHTALYWYRQSLGQGLEFLIYFQGNSAPDKSGLPSDRFSAERTGGSVSTLTIQRTQQEDSAVYLCASSLVGREQYFGPGTRLTVT.

The chain combines TRBV27 with TRBJ2-1, with D tentatively TRBD1 (6 bases). With 6 bases removed from V and 0 bases from J, the gap between germline ends came to 12 bases. The CDR3 is 15 residues long. Germline-derived CDR1 and CDR2 are MNHEY and SMNVEV (reference sequence). In DNA form, the CDR3 reads TGTGCCAGCAGCCTACCGACAGGCTCCTACAATGAGCAGTTCTTC. This sequence encodes CASSLPTGSYNEQFF.

This clone was counted once. The sample has other DNA sequences that encode this CDR3 too. The genes are TRBV19 and TRBJ2-5; TRBD2 might be the D (5 bases). The CDR3 is made up of 13 amino acids. Germline V gives CDR1 LNHDA, CDR2 SQIVND (reference sequence). V was shortened by 5 bases and J by 5 bases, with 12 bases between the two germline ends. This CDR3 is CASSADPGETQYF. CDR3 nucleotide sequence: TGTGCCAGTAGTGCGGACCCGGGGGAGACCCAGTACTTC.

V usage is TRBV14 and J usage is TRBJ2-1; D gene ambiguous. Germline values: CDR1 SGHDN, CDR2 FVKESK. This CDR3 contains 13 residues. V was cut by 0 bases and J by 7 bases, with 7 bases left in between. The CDR3 is CASSQEIRNEQFF. CDR3 in DNA: TGTGCCAGCAGCCAAGAGATTCGGAATGAGCAGTTCTTC.

This clone was seen just once. V gene TRBV7-9 combines with J gene TRBJ1-1; weak D call: TRBD1 (5 bases). V lost 3 bases and J lost 4, with 12 bases in between. Looked up from germline, CDR1 is SEHNR and CDR2 is FQNEAQ (reference sequence). This CDR3 is 14 amino acids long. The CDR3 DNA follows: TGTGCCAGCAGCTTCGGAGGGGTAGGCACTGAAGCTTTCTTT. This translates into CASSFGGVGTEAFF.

The chain recombines TRBV7-9 with TRBJ2-3, with a weak D call TRBD2 (5 bases). The CDR3 is made up of 15 amino acids. Between the trimmed V and J ends, which lost 1 base and 1 base, there was a span of 9 bases. Germline CDR1 and CDR2: SEHNR and FQNEAQ (reference sequence). The CDR3 DNA reads as TGTGCCAGCAGCTTAGGGGTGGGAGGCACAGATACGCAGTATTTT. Amino acids: CASSLGVGGTDTQYF.

This chain's CDR3 is CASSQEGRVYEQYF. Written as DNA, the CDR3 is TGTGCCAGCAGCCAAGAGGGGAGGGTCTACGAGCAGTACTTC. V gene TRBV3-1 (or the pseudogene TRBV3-2) combines with J gene TRBJ2-7; 7 bases map to TRBD2. V shed 0 bases and J 3 bases; nucleotides not matched to a gene: 2. CDR1 and CDR2 from the germline V gene are LGHDT and YNNKEL (reference sequence). This CDR3 has 14 residues.

The J gene is TRBJ2-3, the V gene TRBV2; TRBD2 might be the D (6 bases). Germline assignment: CDR1 SNHLY and CDR2 FYNNEI. CDR3 length equals 13 residues. V shed 7 bases and J shed 1 base, with 9 bases lying between them. For the CDR3, the DNA is TGTGCCAGCACGCGGGGCCGCACAGATACGCAGTATTTT. It specifies CASTRGRTDTQYF.

The rearrangement joins TRBV18 to TRBJ2-1; no clear D gene. The CDR3 consists of 13 residues. V gave up 1 base and J gave up 6 bases, with 7 bases separating them. Per germline, CDR1 KGHSH and CDR2 LQKENI. CDR3 sequence: CASSPQTVNEQFF. The CDR3 DNA is TGTGCCAGCTCACCACAGACTGTCAATGAGCAGTTCTTC.

V usage is TRBV30 and J usage is TRBJ1-6, with TRBD1 matching over 11 bases. This CDR3 has 14 amino acids. The J segment lost 7 bases and the V segment lost 6 bases, leaving 5 bases of the junction unmatched. Germline CDR1 GTSNPN, CDR2 SVGIG (reference sequence). CDR3 loop: CACSRDRGNSPLHF. In DNA form, the CDR3 reads TGTGCCTGCAGCCGGGACAGGGGGAATTCACCCCTCCACTTT.

Written as DNA, the CDR3 is TGTGCCAGCACCATTACCCCCCCCCAGGGTGGAAACACCATATATTTT. As protein: CASTITPPQGGNTIYF. The chain has TRBV13 and TRBJ1-3, with D possibly TRBD1 on 5 matching bases. This CDR3 is 16 amino acids long. Germline V lookup: CDR1 PRHDT, CDR2 FYEKMQ (reference sequence). Trimming cost V 7 bases and J 3 bases, with 19 bases left between them.

This clone appeared a single time. This chain links TRBV4-1 with TRBJ2-7; 8 bases line up with TRBD1. The CDR3 has 14 amino acids. Losses at the gene ends were 4 bases for V and 1 base for J; bases not matched to a gene: 3. Per the germline V gene, CDR1 is MGHRA and CDR2 is YSYEKL. CDR3 in DNA: TGCGCCAGCAGCCTCCGGGACAGGTCCTACGAGCAGTACTTC. It encodes CASSLRDRSYEQYF.

The chain recombines TRBV18 with TRBJ2-3; TRBD2 agrees at 7 bases. The CDR3 length is 12 residues. Per germline, CDR1 KGHSH and CDR2 LQKENI. V trimming: 6 bases; J trimming: 12 bases; junction bases outside the gene matches: 9. CDR3 sequence: CASSQWGGGQYF. The CDR3, as DNA: TGTGCCAGCTCCCAATGGGGCGGGGGACAGTATTTT.